This T cell receptor (beta chain) was captured in a study of blood T cells in healthy people across ages. General study points: Higher diversity, along with more naive CD4+ cells, distinguished long-lived donors from aged donors. It was held that the diversity estimates obtained from one million T cells were underestimates. Naive T cell percentage showed a strong correlation with TCR beta diversity. Per million T cells, TCR beta diversity dropped about linearly as age rose.

This CDR3 is 15 amino acids long. Germline V gene lookup returns CDR1 DFQATT and CDR2 SNEGSKA (reference sequence). This clonotype is a singleton in its sample. Its antigen is unidentified. The germline gene is not matched at one end of the junction; a read error may be the cause. A sample-barcoded 5' primer and a J-beta primer mix were used in a second PCR of roughly 7 to 11 cycles. TCRdb ran MiXCR on the 5' RACE reads and lists one entry per CDR3 protein. The repertoire holds roughly 1.7 million distinct CDR3 sequences, with roughly 32% as singletons. Sequencing input: blood. The gene calls are TRBV20-1 and TRBJ2-3, with 9 positions matching TRBD1. The receptor's source is a woman in her 30s in good health. The CDR3 DNA reads TGCTGTGCTAGACGGACAGGGGCTAGCACAGATACGCAGTATTTT. This codes for CCARRTGASTDTQYF.